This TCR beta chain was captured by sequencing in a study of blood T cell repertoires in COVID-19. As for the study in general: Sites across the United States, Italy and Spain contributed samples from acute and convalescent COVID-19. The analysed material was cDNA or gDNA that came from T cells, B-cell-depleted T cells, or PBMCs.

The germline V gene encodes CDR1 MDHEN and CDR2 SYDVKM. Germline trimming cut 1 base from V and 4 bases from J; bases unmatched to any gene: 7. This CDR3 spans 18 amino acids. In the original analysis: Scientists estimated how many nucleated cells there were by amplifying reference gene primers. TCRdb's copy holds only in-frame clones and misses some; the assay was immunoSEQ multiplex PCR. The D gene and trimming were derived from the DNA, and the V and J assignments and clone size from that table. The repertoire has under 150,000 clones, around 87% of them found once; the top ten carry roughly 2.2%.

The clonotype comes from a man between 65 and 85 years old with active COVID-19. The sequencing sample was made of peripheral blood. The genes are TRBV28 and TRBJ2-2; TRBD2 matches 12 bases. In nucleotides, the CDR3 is TGTGCCAGCAGTTTATCCCTAGCGGGAGGGCCGGGCACCGGGGAGCTGTTTTTT. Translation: CASSLSLAGGPGTGELFF.